This TCR beta chain emerged from a study of T cell responses to AZD1222 COVID-19 vaccine. CDR3 length: 15 amino acids. V lost 0 bases and J 8 bases, leaving 16 bases between the germline ends. Per germline, CDR1 MRHNA and CDR2 SNTAGT. The study, taken as a whole, reports: Spike-specific TCR breadth and depth went up after people got two AZD1222 doses. It was only after the peak T cell response that any repertoires were sampled.

As regards this clone: No antigen is known for it.

This table comes from immunoSEQ multiplex PCR, and its TCRdb copy is limited to in-frame clones, with some not included. The data contain roughly 150,000 clones, 87% of them seen just once; the ten biggest clones take up roughly 1.1%. Pooling was applied to second doses at about 4 or about 12 weeks. The gene calls are TRBV6-4 and TRBJ1-2; D call uncertain. The origin of this receptor is an adult who received the AZD1222 COVID-19 vaccine. The input for sequencing was peripheral blood, taken 28 days after the second AZD1222 dose. For the CDR3, the DNA is TGTGCCAGCAGTGACTCGTATTGGGGTAACAAGGGCTACACCTTC. Amino acids: CASSDSYWGNKGYTF.